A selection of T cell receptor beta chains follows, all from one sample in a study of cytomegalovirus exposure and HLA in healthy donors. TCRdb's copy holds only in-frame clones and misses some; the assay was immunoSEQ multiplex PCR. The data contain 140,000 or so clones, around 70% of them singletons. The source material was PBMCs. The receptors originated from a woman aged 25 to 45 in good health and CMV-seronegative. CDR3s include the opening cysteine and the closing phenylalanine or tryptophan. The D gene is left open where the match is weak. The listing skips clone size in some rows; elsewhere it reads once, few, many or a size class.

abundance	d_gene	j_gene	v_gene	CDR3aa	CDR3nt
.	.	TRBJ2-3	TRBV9	CASSVRVMTDTQYF	TGTGCCAGCAGCGTCAGGGTCATGACAGATACGCAGTATTTT
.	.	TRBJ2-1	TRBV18	CASSPPAGPQQFF	TGTGCCAGCTCACCACCGGCAGGCCCCCAGCAGTTCTTC
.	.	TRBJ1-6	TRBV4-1	CASSQEEQSSYNSPLHF	TGCGCCAGCAGCCAGGAGGAACAGAGCTCCTATAATTCACCCCTCCACTTT
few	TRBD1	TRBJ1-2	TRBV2	CAGYRGRYGYTF	TGTGCCGGCTACAGGGGGAGGTATGGCTACACCTTC
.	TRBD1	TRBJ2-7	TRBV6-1	CASSEAGAGGHEQYF	TGTGCCAGCAGTGAAGCGGGGGCAGGGGGCCACGAGCAGTACTTC
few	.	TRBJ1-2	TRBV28	CASSSAAGYTF	TGTGCCAGCAGCTCCGCGGCGGGCTACACCTTC
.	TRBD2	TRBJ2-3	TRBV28	CASRVAGHSTDTQYF	TGTGCCAGCAGAGTAGCGGGACACAGCACAGATACGCAGTATTTT
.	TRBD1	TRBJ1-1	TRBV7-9	CASSLRGQGAMAFF	TGTGCCAGCAGCTTACGAGGGCAGGGGGCGATGGCTTTCTTT
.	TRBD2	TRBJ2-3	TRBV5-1	CASSPVLAGGRADTQYF	TGCGCCAGCAGCCCGGTACTAGCGGGGGGCCGAGCAGATACGCAGTATTTT
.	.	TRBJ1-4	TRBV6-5	CASKGGGAEKLFF	TGTGCCAGCAAAGGGGGGGGCGCGGAAAAACTGTTTTTT
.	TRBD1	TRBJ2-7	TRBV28	CASSFADRGAEYF	TGTGCCAGCAGTTTCGCGGACAGGGGGGCGGAGTACTTC
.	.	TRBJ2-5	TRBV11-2	CASSLGGGTQETQYF	TGTGCCAGCAGCTTAGGAGGCGGCACGCAAGAGACCCAGTACTTC
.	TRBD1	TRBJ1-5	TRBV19	CASSGDRGIHQPQHF	TGTGCCAGTAGTGGCGACAGGGGCATACATCAGCCCCAGCATTTT
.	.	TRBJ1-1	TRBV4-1	CASSQDWEIGSTAFF	TGCGCCAGCAGCCAAGATTGGGAGATTGGATCGACGGCTTTCTTT
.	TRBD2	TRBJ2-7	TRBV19	CASSIGGSSYEQYF	TGTGCCAGTAGTATTGGCGGGAGCTCCTACGAGCAGTACTTC
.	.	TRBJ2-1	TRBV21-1	CASSPHGTSRESSYNEQFF	TGTGCCAGCAGTCCCCACGGGACTAGTCGGGAGAGCTCCTACAATGAGCAGTTCTTC
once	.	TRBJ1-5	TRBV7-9	CASSLAGDNQPQHF	TGTGCCAGCAGCTTAGCAGGGGACAATCAGCCCCAGCATTTT
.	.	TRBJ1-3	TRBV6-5	CASSAGRSSGNTIYF	TGTGCCAGCAGTGCGGGACGGAGCTCTGGAAACACCATATATTTT
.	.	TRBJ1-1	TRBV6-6	CASSPTPGVGAFF	TGTGCCAGCAGTCCAACCCCGGGGGTGGGAGCTTTCTTT
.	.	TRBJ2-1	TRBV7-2	CASSPPSVNEQFF	TGTGCCAGCAGCCCGCCTAGCGTCAATGAGCAGTTCTTC
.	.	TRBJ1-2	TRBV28	CASGRGVRGYTF	TGTGCCAGCGGGCGGGGTGTCAGAGGCTACACCTTC
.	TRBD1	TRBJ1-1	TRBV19	CASSLTGYSEAFF	TGTGCCAGTAGTTTGACAGGGTATAGTGAAGCTTTCTTT
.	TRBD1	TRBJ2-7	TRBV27	CASSPRDRLSYEQYF	TGTGCCAGCAGTCCTCGGGACAGGCTTTCCTACGAGCAGTACTTC
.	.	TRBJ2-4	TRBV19	CASTGLGQGHDIQYF	TGTGCCAGTACCGGACTGGGGCAGGGGCACGACATTCAGTACTTC
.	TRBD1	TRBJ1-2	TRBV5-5	CASSPSFGTGYGYTF	TGTGCCAGCAGCCCAAGTTTCGGGACAGGGTATGGCTACACCTTC
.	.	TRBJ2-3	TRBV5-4	CASSLDYTDTQYF	TGTGCCAGCAGCTTGGACTACACAGATACGCAGTATTTT
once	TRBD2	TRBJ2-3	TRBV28	CASSPGTSGPPYF	TGTGCCAGCAGTCCAGGGACTAGCGGCCCTCCGTATTTT
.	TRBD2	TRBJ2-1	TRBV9	CASSSGVGSNEQFF	TGTGCCAGCAGTAGCGGGGTAGGGAGCAATGAGCAGTTCTTC
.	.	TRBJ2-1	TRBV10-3	CAISSRGSELSYNEQFF	TGTGCCATCAGTTCCCGCGGATCAGAGTTATCCTACAATGAGCAGTTCTTC
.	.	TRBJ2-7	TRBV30	CAWSVVQAYEQYF	TGTGCCTGGAGTGTGGTGCAGGCCTACGAGCAGTACTTC
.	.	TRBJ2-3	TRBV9	CASSVGDTDTQYF	TGTGCCAGCAGCGTAGGCGACACAGATACGCAGTATTTT
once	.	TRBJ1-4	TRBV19	CATKDTGRGEKLFF	TGTGCCACCAAGGATACAGGGCGTGGAGAAAAACTGTTTTTT
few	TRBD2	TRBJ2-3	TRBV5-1	CASSAGTSGRTDTQYF	TGCGCCAGCAGCGCGGGGACTAGCGGGAGAACAGATACGCAGTATTTT
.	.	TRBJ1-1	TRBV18	CASSPRQLNTEAFF	TGTGCCAGCTCACCGCGACAGCTGAACACTGAAGCTTTCTTT
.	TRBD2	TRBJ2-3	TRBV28	CASSSTGGRADTQYF	TGTGCCAGCAGTTCGACGGGCGGGAGGGCAGATACGCAGTATTTT
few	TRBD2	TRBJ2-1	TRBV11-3	CASSLVGLAGGPRNEQFF	TGTGCCAGCAGCTTAGTAGGACTAGCGGGAGGTCCGCGTAATGAGCAGTTCTTC
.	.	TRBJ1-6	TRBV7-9	CASSLDSSPLHF	TGTGCCAGCAGCTTAGATAGCTCACCCCTCCACTTT
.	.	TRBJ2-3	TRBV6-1	CASSEDVTGAQYF	TGTGCCAGCAGTGAAGACGTGACAGGTGCGCAGTATTTT
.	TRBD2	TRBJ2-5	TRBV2	CASSGGSGGARETQYF	TGTGCCAGCAGTGGAGGTAGCGGGGGGGCCCGGGAGACCCAGTACTTC
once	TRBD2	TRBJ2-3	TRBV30	CAWSGMLGGKADTQYF	TGTGCCTGGAGTGGAATGCTGGGGGGGAAGGCAGATACGCAGTATTTT
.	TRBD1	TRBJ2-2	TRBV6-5	CASSWDSLRTGELFF	TGTGCCAGCAGTTGGGACAGTCTTCGCACCGGGGAGCTGTTTTTT
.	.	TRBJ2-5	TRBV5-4	CASSPQAGEETQYF	TGTGCCAGCAGCCCCCAGGCAGGGGAAGAGACCCAGTACTTC
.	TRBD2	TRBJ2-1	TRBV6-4	CASSDSAGAYNEQFF	TGTGCCAGCAGTGACTCGGCGGGGGCCTACAATGAGCAGTTCTTC
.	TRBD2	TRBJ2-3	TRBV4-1	CASSQDRYREEDTQYF	TGCGCCAGCAGCCAAGACCGCTACCGGGAGGAAGATACGCAGTATTTT
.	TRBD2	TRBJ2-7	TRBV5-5	CASSLVLAAYEQYF	TGTGCCAGCAGCTTGGTTCTAGCGGCCTACGAGCAGTACTTC
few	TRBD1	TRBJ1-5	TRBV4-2	CASSQDLSGGYQPQHF	TGTGCCAGCAGCCAAGATTTGTCAGGGGGGTATCAGCCCCAGCATTTT
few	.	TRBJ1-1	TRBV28	CASTPGSNTEAFF	TGTGCCAGCACCCCCGGGTCGAACACTGAAGCTTTCTTT
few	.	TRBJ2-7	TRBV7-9	CSSSSGVLGSYEQYF	TGTTCCAGCAGCTCGGGTGTCTTGGGTTCCTACGAGCAGTACTTC
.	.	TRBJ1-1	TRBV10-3	CAISEWGDTEAFF	TGTGCCATCAGTGAGTGGGGGGACACTGAAGCTTTCTTT
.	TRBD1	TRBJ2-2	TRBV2	CASRLQGDGTGELFF	TGTGCCAGCAGGCTACAGGGGGATGGAACCGGGGAGCTGTTTTTT
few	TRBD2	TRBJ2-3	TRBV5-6	CASSNSGGAADTQYF	TGTGCCAGCAGCAATAGCGGGGGGGCCGCAGATACGCAGTATTTT
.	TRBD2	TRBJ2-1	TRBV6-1	CASRVPGGEQFF	TGTGCCAGCAGGGTCCCGGGGGGTGAGCAGTTCTTC
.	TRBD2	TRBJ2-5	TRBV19	CASSLEYGTSRVSAQETQYF	TGTGCCAGTAGTCTAGAGTACGGGACTAGTAGAGTATCAGCCCAAGAGACCCAGTACTTC
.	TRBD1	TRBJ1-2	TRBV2	CASRSRMTGGYGYTF	TGTGCCAGCAGATCGCGCATGACAGGGGGCTATGGCTACACCTTC
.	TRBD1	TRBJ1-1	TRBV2	CASGKTGTGFAAEAFF	TGTGCCAGCGGGAAAACCGGGACAGGGTTCGCGGCTGAAGCTTTCTTT